The T cell receptor beta chain under discussion was sequenced for a study of blood T cell repertoires in COVID-19. Study background: PBMCs, B-cell-depleted T cells, or T cells were the source of the cDNA or gDNA that made up the material.

Authors' data handling: By means of reference gene primer amplification, nucleated cell counts were estimated. Sequencing used immunoSEQ multiplex PCR; TCRdb keeps in-frame clones, though not all of them. The V and J calls and the clone size are those of that table, but D and trimming were determined from the DNA. The sample has about 60,000 clones, roughly 84% seen once. Seattle cases were enrolled at active infection and followed longitudinally. Trimming took off 8 bases at V and 4 bases at J, with 14 bases between the two ends. CDR1 is SNHLY and CDR2 is FYNNEI in the germline V gene. This CDR3 comprises 13 residues.

The source material was peripheral blood. This TCR was sampled from a man aged 60 to 69 with COVID-19, enrolled during active disease. The genes are TRBV2 and TRBJ1-1; possible D gene TRBD1, 5 bases. The CDR3: CASCARRGTEAFF. The CDR3 region has the DNA TGTGCCAGCTGTGCGAGGAGGGGCACTGAAGCTTTCTTT. The variable domain in full, with the rest retrieved from reference TRBV2 and TRBJ1-1, is EPEVTQTPSHQVTQMGQEVILRCVPISNHLYFYWYRQILGQKVEFLVSFYNNEISEKSEIFDDQFSVERPDGSNFTLKIRSTKLEDSAMYFCASCARRGTEAFFGQGTRLTVV.